The T cell receptor (beta chain) described here comes from a study of regulatory and conventional T cells in RAG deficiency. Regarding the study as a whole: Treg unique TCR beta sequences were about 92-fold fewer in Omenn syndrome and CID/AS patients than controls. In Omenn syndrome, Treg and Tconv repertoires overlapped >75%. Shannon entropy was markedly lower and Simpson indices higher in RAG-deficient patients than control T-cell subsets.

The CDR3 has 16 residues. Deletions cut 4 bases from V and 0 bases from J, with 12 bases between. Germline V gives CDR1 MNHNY, CDR2 SVGAGI (reference sequence). For this clone: What it binds is unknown.

Measured with immunoSEQ multiplex PCR; TCRdb has only the in-frame clones, and not every one. The profile shows 30,000 to 40,000 clones, about 80% of them singletons. Genomic DNA came from blood conventional CD4+ T cells gated CD25-low CD127-high. Another study also made use of these data, one on regulatory T cells. That work adds: The PCR used 52 TRBV and 13 TRBJ primers. In patients, unique TRB V-J pairs were restricted and V/J usage skewed, especially in Tregs.

The chain carries TRBV6-6 and TRBJ2-2; D is unclear. Sequences were obtained from CD4+ effector T cells sorted from blood. The clonotype comes from a human donor in good health. CDR3 in amino acids: CASSSRASTNTGELFF. The DNA for the CDR3 is TGTGCCAGCAGTTCCCGGGCAAGCACGAACACCGGGGAGCTGTTTTTT.